Sequencing of this TCR beta chain was carried out in a study of cytomegalovirus exposure and HLA in healthy donors. Overall study findings and caveats: Among the CMV-associated chains, three were confirmed in vitro as specific for CMV antigens. Reports state that TCR beta sequences accurately predicted most subjects' HLA-A and HLA-B alleles. Most CMV-associated TCR beta chains appeared HLA-restricted in a later analysis.

Details on this clone: Its antigen is as yet unknown.

PCR was performed using 60 Vbeta and 13 Jbeta primers. Using immunoSEQ multiplex PCR, the repertoire was profiled, and TCRdb retains in-frame clones only, with some absent. Here the sample spans about 140,000 clones, 80% being singletons. This CDR3 comprises 15 residues. Germline assignment: CDR1 SGHNT and CDR2 YENEEA. With 4 bases removed from V and 1 base from J, the gap between germline ends came to 11 bases. Sequenced: PBMCs. This receptor was identified in a male donor in good health and CMV-seronegative. This chain links TRBV11-3 with TRBJ2-1, with a weak D call TRBD1 (5 bases). The CDR3 DNA reads TGTGCCAGCAGCTCCCTAGGGGCATCCTACAATGAGCAGTTCTTC. Encoded protein: CASSSLGASYNEQFF.